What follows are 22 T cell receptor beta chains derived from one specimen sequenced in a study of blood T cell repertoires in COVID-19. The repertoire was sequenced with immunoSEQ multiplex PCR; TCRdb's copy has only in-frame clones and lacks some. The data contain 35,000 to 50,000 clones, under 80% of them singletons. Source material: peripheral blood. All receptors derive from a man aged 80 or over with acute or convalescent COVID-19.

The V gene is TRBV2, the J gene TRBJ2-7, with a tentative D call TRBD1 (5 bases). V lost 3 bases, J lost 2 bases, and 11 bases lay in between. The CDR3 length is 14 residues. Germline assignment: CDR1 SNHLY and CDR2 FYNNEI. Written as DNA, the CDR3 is TGTGCCAGCAGTGATCAGGGTCAACCCTACGAGCAGTACTTC. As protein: CASSDQGQPYEQYF.

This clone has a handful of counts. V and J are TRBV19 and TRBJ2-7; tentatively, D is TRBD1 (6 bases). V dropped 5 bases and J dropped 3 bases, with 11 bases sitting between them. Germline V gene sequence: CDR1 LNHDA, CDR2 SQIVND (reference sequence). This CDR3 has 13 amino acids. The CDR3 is CASSRNRVYEQYF. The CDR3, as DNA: TGTGCCAGTAGTCGCAACAGGGTCTACGAGCAGTACTTC.

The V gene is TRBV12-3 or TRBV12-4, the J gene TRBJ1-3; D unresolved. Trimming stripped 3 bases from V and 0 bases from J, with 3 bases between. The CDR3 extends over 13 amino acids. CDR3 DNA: TGTGCCAGCAGTTTGAGCTCTGGAAACACCATATATTTT. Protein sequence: CASSLSSGNTIYF.

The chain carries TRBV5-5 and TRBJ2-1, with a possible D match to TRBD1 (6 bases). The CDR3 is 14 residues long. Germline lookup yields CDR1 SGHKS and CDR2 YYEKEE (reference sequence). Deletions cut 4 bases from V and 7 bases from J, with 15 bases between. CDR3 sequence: CASSPGVRANEQFF. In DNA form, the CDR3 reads TGTGCCAGCAGCCCAGGGGTTCGGGCAAATGAGCAGTTCTTC.

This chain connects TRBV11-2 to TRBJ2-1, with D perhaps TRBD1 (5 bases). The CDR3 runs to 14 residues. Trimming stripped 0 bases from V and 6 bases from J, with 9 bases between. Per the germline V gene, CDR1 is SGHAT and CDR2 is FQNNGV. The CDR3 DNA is TGTGCCAGCAGCTTAGATGCAGGGCCCAATGAGCAGTTCTTC. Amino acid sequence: CASSLDAGPNEQFF.

The CDR3 DNA reads TGTGCCAGCAGCATACAGGGGGCGCACACTGAAGCTTTCTTT. It translates to CASSIQGAHTEAFF. The chain joins TRBV3-1 (or the pseudogene TRBV3-2) to TRBJ1-1, with TRBD1 matching over 9 bases. The germline V gene encodes CDR1 LGHDT and CDR2 YNNKEL (reference sequence). J gave up 3 bases and V 5 bases, and 4 bases lay outside the gene matches. This CDR3 spans 14 amino acids.

The CDR3 nucleotides are TGTGCCAGCAGCTTAGATCGATTCACAGCCTTTGCAACTAATGAAAAACTGTTTTTT. Translating gives CASSLDRFTAFATNEKLFF. The chain is built from TRBV11-2 and TRBJ1-4, with D uncertain. Germline loops: CDR1 SGHAT, CDR2 FQNNGV. Trimming removed 0 bases from V and 0 bases from J, with 17 bases in between. The CDR3 has 19 residues.

CDR3 nucleotides: TGTGCCAGCAGTTCGACAGGGGGCCCGATGGAGACCCAGTACTTC. Its translation: CASSSTGGPMETQYF. V is TRBV7-9 and J is TRBJ2-5; 10 bases are a match to TRBD1. The V segment lost 6 bases and the J segment 5 bases; nucleotides outside the gene matches: 9. Germline V lookup: CDR1 SEHNR, CDR2 FQNEAQ (reference sequence). This CDR3 region has 15 residues.

Here the CDR3 reads CASSTPTNEKLFF. The DNA of the CDR3 is TGTGCCAGCAGCACACCAACTAATGAAAAACTGTTTTTT. This rearrangement joins TRBV2 to TRBJ1-4; D is unresolved. V was clipped by 6 bases and J by 0 bases, with 5 bases between them. The CDR3 is made up of 13 amino acids. CDR1 is SNHLY, CDR2 FYNNEI, per germline.

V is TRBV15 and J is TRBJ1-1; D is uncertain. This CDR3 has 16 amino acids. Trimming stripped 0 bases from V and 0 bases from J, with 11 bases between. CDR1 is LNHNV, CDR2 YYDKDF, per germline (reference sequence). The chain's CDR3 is CATSRDQWGVNTEAFF. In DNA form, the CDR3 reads TGTGCCACCAGCAGAGATCAGTGGGGAGTGAACACTGAAGCTTTCTTT.

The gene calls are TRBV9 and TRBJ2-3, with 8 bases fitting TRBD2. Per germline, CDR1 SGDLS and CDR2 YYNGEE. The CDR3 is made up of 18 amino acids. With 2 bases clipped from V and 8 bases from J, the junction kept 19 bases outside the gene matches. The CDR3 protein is CASSVGLRNGGVESTQYF. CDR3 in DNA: TGTGCCAGCAGCGTCGGTCTTAGGAACGGGGGGGTGGAGAGTACGCAGTATTTT. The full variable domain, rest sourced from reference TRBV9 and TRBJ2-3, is DSGVTQTPKHLITATGQRVTLRCSPRSGDLSVYWYQQSLDQGLQFLIQYYNGEERAKGNILERFSAQQFPDLHSELNLSSLELGDSALYFCASSVGLRNGGVESTQYFGPGTRLTVL.

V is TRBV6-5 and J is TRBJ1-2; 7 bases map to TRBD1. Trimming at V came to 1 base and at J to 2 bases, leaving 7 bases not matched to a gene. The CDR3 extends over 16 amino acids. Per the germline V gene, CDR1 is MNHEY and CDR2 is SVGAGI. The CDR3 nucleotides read TGTGCCAGCAGTTACTTAGTGGGCAGGGGGAACTATGGCTACACCTTC. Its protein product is CASSYLVGRGNYGYTF.

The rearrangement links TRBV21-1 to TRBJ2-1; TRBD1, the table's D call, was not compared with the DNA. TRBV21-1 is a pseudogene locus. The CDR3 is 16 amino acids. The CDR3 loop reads CASSKGDPGHRDEQFF. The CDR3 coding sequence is TGTGCCAGCAGCAAAGGGGATCCGGGACACCGAGATGAGCAGTTCTTC.

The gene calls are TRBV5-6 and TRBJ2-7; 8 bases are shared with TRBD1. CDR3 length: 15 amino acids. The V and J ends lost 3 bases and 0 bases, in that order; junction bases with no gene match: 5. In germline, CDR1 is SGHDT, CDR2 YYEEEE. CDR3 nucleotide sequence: TGTGCCAGCAGCTCCCTTGACAGGGGCTCCTACGAGCAGTACTTC. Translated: CASSSLDRGSYEQYF.

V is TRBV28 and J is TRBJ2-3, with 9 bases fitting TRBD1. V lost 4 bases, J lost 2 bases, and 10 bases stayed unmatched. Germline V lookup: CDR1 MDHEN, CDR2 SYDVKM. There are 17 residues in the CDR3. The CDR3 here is CASSSSPGTGFTDTQYF. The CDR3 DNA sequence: TGTGCCAGCAGTTCATCCCCCGGGACAGGGTTCACAGATACGCAGTATTTT. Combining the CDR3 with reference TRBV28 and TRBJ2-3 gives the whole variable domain DVKVTQSSRYLVKRTGEKVFLECVQDMDHENMFWYRQDPGLGLRLIYFSYDVKMKEKGDIPEGYSVSREKKERFSLILESASTNQTSMYLCASSSSPGTGFTDTQYFGPGTRLTVL.

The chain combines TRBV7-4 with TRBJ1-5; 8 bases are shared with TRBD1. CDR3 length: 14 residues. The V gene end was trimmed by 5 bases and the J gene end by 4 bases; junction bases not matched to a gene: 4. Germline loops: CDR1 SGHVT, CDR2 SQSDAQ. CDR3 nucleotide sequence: TGTGCCAGCAGCCAGGGGGCCTTGAATCAGCCCCAGCATTTT. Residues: CASSQGALNQPQHF.

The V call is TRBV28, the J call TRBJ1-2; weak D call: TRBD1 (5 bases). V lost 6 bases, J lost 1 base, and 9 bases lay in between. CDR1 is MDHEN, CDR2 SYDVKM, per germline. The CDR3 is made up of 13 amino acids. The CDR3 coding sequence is TGTGCCAGCAGACCGACAGTTAACTATGGCTACACCTTC. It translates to CASRPTVNYGYTF.

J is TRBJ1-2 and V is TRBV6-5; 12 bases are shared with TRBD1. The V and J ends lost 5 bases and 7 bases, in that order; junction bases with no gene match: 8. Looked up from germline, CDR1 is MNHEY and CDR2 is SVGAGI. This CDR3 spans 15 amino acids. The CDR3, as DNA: TGTGCCAGCAGTCGACCGGGACAGGGGGCGAGTGGCTACACCTTC. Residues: CASSRPGQGASGYTF.

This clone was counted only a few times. In nucleotides, the CDR3 is TGTGCCAGCAGCTGTCGGTTTTCGAGGGATGTGGTCAATCAGCCCCAGCATTTT. It yields the protein CASSCRFSRDVVNQPQHF. V is TRBV7-9 and J is TRBJ1-5; D not resolved. CDR3 length equals 18 residues. V dropped 4 bases and J dropped 3 bases, with 22 bases sitting between them. Per the germline V gene, CDR1 is SEHNR and CDR2 is FQNEAQ (reference sequence).

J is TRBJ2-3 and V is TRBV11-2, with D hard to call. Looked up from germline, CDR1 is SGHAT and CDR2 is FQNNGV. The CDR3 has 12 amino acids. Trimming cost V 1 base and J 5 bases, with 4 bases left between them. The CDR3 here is CASSLGLDTQYF. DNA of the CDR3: TGTGCCAGCAGCTTAGGACTAGATACGCAGTATTTT.

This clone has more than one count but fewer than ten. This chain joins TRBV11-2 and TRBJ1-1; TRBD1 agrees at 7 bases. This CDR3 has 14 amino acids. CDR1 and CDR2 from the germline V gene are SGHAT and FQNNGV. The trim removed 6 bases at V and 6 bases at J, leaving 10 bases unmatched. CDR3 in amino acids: CASRVTGPTAEAFF. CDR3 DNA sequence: TGTGCCAGCAGGGTGACAGGGCCCACGGCTGAAGCTTTCTTT.

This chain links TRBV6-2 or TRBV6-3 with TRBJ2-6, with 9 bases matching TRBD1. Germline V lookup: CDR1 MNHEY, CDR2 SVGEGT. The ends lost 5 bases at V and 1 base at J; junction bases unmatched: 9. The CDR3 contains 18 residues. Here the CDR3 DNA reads TGTGCCAGCAGTGCCCGTCCCGGGACAGGGTCTGGGGCCAACGTCCTGACTTTC. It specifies CASSARPGTGSGANVLTF.